This T cell receptor beta chain was sequenced in a study of long-term antiretroviral therapy in people with HIV. They ran version v3.0 of the immunoSEQ assay at survey level. Method: immunoSEQ multiplex PCR; TCRdb's copy keeps in-frame clones and lacks some. The profile shows approximately 25,000 clones, over 90% of them singletons. Trimming cost V 5 bases and J 8 bases, with 12 bases left between them. The CDR3 length is 12 residues. Germline assignment: CDR1 SGHTA and CDR2 FQGNSA. Note on this clone: Its antigen remains unknown.

General study findings and limits: Diversity went up after ART and still fell short of transplant donor controls.

This sequence originates from a woman between 35 and 50 years old with HIV. V is TRBV7-2 and J is TRBJ1-2; D may be TRBD1 (6 bases). The sequenced sample was unsorted PBMCs, obtained 7.6 years after starting antiretroviral therapy. The CDR3 nucleotides read TGTGCCAGCAGCGTACTGGGGGGCGGCTACACCTTC. Residues: CASSVLGGGYTF.